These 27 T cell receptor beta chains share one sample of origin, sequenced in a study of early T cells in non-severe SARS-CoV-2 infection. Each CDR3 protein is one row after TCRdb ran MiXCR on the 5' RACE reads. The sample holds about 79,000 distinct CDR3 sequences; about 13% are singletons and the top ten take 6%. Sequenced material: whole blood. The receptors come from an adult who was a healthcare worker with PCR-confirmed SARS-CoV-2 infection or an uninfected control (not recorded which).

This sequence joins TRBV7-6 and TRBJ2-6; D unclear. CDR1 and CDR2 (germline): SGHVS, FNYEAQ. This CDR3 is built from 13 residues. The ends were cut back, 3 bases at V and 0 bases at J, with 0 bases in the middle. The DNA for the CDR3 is TGTGCCAGCAGCTTCTCTGGGGCCAACGTCCTGACTTTC. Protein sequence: CASSFSGANVLTF.

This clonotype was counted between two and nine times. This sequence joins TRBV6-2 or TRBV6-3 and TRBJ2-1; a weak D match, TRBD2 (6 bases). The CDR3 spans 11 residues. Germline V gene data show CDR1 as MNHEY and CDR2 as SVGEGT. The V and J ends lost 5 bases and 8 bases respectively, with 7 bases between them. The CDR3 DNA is TGTGCCAGCAGTGGAGGGTATGAGCAGTTCTTC. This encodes CASSGGYEQFF.

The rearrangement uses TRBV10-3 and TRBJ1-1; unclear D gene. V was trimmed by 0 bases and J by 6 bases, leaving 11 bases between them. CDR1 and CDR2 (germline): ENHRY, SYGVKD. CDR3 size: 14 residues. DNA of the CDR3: TGTGCCATCAGTGAGTCGATTGGTGCGTCTGAAGCTTTCTTT. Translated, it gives CAISESIGASEAFF.

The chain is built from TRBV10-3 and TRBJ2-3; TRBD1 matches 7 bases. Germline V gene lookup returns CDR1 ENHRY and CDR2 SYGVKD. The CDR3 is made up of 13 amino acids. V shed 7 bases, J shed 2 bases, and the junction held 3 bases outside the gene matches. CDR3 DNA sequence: TGTGCCATCACGGGACAGACCACAGATACGCAGTATTTT. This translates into CAITGQTTDTQYF.

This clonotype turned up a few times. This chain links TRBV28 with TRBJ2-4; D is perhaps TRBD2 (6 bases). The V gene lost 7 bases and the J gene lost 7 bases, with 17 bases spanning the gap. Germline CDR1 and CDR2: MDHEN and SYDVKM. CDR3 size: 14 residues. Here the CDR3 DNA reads TGTGCCAGCACCCCGGTGGCGGGGCCGAACATTCAGTACTTC. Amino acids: CASTPVAGPNIQYF. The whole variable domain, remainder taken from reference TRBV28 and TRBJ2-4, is DVKVTQSSRYLVKRTGEKVFLECVQDMDHENMFWYRQDPGLGLRLIYFSYDVKMKEKGDIPEGYSVSREKKERFSLILESASTNQTSMYLCASTPVAGPNIQYFGAGTRLSVL.

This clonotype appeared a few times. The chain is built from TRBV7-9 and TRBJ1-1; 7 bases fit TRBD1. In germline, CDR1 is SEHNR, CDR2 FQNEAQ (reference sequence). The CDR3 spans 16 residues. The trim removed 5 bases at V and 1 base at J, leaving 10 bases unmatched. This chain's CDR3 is CASSTSRQGPNTEAFF. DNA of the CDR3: TGTGCCAGCAGCACATCCAGACAGGGCCCGAACACTGAAGCTTTCTTT.

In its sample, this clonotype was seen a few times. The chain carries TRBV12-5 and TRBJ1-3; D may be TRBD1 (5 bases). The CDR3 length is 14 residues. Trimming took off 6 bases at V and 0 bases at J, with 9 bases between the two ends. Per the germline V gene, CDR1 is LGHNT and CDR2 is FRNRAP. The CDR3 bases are TGTGCTAGTGGACCTGGACACTCTGGAAACACCATATATTTT. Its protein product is CASGPGHSGNTIYF.

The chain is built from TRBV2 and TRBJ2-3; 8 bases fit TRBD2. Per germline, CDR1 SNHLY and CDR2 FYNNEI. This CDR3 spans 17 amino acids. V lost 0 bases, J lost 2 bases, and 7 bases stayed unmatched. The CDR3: CASSEARIAGPTDTQYF. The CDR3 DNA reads TGTGCCAGCAGTGAAGCGCGAATAGCGGGACCCACAGATACGCAGTATTTT.

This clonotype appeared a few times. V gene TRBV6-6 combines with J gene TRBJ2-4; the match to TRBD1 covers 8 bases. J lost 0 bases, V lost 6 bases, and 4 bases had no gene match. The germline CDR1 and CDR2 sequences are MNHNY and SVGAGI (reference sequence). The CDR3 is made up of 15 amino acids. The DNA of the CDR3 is TGTGCCAGCAGGGATGGGACAGGAGCCAAAAACATTCAGTACTTC. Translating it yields CASRDGTGAKNIQYF.

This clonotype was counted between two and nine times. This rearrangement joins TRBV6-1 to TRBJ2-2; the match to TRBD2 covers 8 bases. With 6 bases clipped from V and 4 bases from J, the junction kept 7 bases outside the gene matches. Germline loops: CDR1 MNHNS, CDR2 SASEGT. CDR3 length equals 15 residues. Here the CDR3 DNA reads TGTGCCAGCAGCTCCAGACGGGGGGGCACCGGGGAGCTGTTTTTT. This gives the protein CASSSRRGGTGELFF.

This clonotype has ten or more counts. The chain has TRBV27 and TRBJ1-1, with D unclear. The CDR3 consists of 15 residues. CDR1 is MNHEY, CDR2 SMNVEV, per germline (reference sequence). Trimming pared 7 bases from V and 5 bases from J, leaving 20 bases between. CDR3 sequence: CASTPQSAGVTEAFF. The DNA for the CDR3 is TGTGCCAGCACCCCGCAAAGTGCTGGGGTAACTGAAGCTTTCTTT.

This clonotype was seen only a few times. Written as DNA, the CDR3 is TGTGCCAGCAGCCAAGGGGCACAGACGAATCAGCCCCAGCATTTT. Translation gives CASSQGAQTNQPQHF. This chain joins TRBV3-1 and TRBJ1-5, with D unresolved. CDR1 is LGHDT, CDR2 YNNKEL, per germline (reference sequence). The ends were cut back, 1 base at V and 4 bases at J, with 11 bases in the middle. The CDR3 runs to 15 residues.

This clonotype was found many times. The CDR3 nucleotides are TGTGCCAGCAGCCAAGATCGAACGGGGCTTGCAACTAATGAAAAACTGTTTTTT. Amino acid sequence: CASSQDRTGLATNEKLFF. V usage is TRBV3-1 and J usage is TRBJ1-4; maybe TRBD1 (5 bases). CDR3 length: 18 residues. V shed 0 bases and J shed 0 bases, with 14 bases lying between them. Germline V CDR1 and CDR2: LGHDT, YNNKEL (reference sequence).

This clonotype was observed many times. The CDR3 spells CASSALGRDNYEQYF. Here the CDR3 DNA reads TGTGCCAGCAGCGCTCTAGGTCGAGACAACTACGAGCAGTACTTC. V usage is TRBV9 and J usage is TRBJ2-7; D is unclear. CDR1 is SGDLS and CDR2 is YYNGEE in the germline V gene. V lost 3 bases to trimming and J lost 3 bases, with 16 bases between them. This CDR3 has 15 amino acids.

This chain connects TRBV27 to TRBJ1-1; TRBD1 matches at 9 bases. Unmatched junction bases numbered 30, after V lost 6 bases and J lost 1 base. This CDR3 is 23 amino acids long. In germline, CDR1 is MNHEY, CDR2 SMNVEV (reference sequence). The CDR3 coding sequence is TGTGCCAGCAGCCAACAGGGGGCCCCTCTCGGGCCTAGTATGAACCTTTCGAACACTGAAGCTTTCTTT. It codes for CASSQQGAPLGPSMNLSNTEAFF.

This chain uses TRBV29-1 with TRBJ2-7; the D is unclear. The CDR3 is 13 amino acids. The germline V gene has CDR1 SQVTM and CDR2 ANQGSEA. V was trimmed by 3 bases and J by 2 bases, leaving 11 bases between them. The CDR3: CSVERIGAYEQYF. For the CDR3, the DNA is TGCAGCGTTGAGCGGATTGGGGCCTACGAGCAGTACTTC.

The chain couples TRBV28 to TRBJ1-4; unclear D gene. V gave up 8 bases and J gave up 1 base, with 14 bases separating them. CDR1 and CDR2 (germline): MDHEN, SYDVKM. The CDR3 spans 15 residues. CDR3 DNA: TGTGCCAGCTCCCCGGACGAATTAACTAATGAAAAACTGTTTTTT. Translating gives CASSPDELTNEKLFF.

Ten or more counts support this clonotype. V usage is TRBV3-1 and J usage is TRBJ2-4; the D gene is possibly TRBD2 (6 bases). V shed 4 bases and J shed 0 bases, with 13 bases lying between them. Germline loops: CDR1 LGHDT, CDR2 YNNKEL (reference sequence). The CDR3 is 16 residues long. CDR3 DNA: TGTGCCAGCAGCCCCGAACGGGAGTTAGCCAAAAACATTCAGTACTTC. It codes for CASSPERELAKNIQYF.

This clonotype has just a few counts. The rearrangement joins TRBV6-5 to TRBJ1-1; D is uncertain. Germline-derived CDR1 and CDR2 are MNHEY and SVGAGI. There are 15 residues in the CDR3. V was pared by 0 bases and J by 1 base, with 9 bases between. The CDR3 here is CASSYSARTNTEAFF. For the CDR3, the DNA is TGTGCCAGCAGTTACTCCGCACGGACGAACACTGAAGCTTTCTTT.

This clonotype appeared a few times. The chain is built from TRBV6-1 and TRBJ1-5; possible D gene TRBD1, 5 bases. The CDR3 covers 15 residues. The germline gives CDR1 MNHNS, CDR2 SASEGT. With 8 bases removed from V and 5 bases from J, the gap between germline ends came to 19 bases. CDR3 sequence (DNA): TGTGCCAGCCGGGGCTGGGGCAGTTGGGATCAGCCCCAGCATTTT. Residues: CASRGWGSWDQPQHF.

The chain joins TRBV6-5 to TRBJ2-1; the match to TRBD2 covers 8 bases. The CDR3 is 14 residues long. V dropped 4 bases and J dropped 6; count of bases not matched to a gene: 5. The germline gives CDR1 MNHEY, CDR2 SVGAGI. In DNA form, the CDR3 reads TGTGCCAGCAGTTCCGGACTAGCAACCAATGAGCAGTTCTTC. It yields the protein CASSSGLATNEQFF.

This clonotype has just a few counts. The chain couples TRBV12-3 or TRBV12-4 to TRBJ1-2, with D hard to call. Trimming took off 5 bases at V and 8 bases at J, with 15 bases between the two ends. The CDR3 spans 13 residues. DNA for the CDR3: TGTGCCAGCAGTCCCAACACCTCCCCGGGCTACACCTTC. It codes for CASSPNTSPGYTF.

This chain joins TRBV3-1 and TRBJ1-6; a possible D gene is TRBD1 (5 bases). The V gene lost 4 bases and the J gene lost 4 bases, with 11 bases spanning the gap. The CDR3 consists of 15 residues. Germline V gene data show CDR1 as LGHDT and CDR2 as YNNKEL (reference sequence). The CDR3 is CASSLDSNYNSPLHF. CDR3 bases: TGTGCCAGCAGCCTCGACAGCAATTATAATTCACCCCTCCACTTT.

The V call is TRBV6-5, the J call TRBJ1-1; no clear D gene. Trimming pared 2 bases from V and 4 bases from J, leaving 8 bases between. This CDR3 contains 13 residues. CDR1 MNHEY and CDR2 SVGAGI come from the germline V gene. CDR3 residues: CASSYNWGTEAFF. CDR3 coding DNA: TGTGCCAGCAGTTACAATTGGGGCACTGAAGCTTTCTTT.

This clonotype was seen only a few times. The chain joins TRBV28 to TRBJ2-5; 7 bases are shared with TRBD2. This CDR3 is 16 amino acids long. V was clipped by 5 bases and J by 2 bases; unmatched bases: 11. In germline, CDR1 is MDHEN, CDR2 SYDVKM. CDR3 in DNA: TGTGCCAGCAGTCCCAGAGGGGAGGGGCTTCAAGAGACCCAGTACTTC. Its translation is CASSPRGEGLQETQYF.

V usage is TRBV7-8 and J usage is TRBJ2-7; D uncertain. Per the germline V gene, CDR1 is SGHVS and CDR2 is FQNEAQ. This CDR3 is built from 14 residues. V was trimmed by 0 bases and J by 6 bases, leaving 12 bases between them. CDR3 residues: CASSLASRKGEQYF. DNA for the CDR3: TGTGCCAGCAGCTTAGCTAGCAGGAAGGGCGAGCAGTACTTC.

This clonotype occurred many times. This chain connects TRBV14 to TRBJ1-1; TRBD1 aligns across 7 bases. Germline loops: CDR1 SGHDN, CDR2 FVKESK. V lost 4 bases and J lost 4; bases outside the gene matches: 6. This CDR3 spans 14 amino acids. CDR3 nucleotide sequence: TGTGCCAGCAGCCGCAACGCAGGGGGCACTGAAGCTTTCTTT. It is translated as CASSRNAGGTEAFF.